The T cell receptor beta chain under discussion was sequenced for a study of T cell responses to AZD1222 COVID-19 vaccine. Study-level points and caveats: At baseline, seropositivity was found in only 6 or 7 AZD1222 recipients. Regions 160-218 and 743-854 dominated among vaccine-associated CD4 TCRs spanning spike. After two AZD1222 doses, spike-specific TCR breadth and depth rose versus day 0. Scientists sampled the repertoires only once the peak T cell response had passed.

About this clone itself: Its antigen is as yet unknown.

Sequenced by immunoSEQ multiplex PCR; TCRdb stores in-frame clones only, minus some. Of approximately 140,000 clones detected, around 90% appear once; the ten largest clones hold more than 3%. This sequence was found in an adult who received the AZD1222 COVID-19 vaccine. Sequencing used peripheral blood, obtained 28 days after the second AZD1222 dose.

The CDR3 region has the DNA TGTGCCAGCAGCCCTGCATGGGGCCGCGAGCAGTACTTC. This codes for CASSPAWGREQYF. The chain joins TRBV7-8 to TRBJ2-7, with TRBD1 as a possible D gene (5 bases). Trimming removed 5 bases from V and 6 bases from J, with 14 bases in between. The CDR3 loop spans 13 amino acids. From germline, CDR1 is SGHVS and CDR2 FQNEAQ. Using reference TRBV7-8 and TRBJ2-7 for the parts outside the CDR3, the full variable domain is GAGVSQSPRYKVAKRGQDVALRCDPISGHVSLFWYQQALGQGPEFLTYFQNEAQLDKSGLPSDRFFAERPEGSVSTLKIQRTQQEDSAVYLCASSPAWGREQYFGPGTRLTVT.